The sample holds a few counts of the clone carrying this T cell receptor (beta chain). The antigen remains undetermined. The data are from a study of beta chain features in type 1 diabetes. About the research overall: There was similarity between patients and healthy donors in age, gender and cell yields. Study observations and caveats: Since sequencing was performed on cDNA, cells with high TCR expression could be over-represented. Patients with Type 1 diabetes showed moderately but significantly shorter TCRB CDR3s in all four CD4+ subsets.

Every bit of the isolated RNA underwent reverse transcription, so sequencing read expressed TCRB transcripts. Using immunoSEQ multiplex PCR, the repertoire was profiled, and TCRdb retains in-frame clones only, with some absent. The sample lists 300,000 to 400,000 clones, 13% occurring once. This CDR3 is built from 13 residues. Germline assignment: CDR1 PRHDT and CDR2 FYEKMQ (reference sequence). The germline V and J ends were trimmed by 2 bases and 8 bases, with 9 bases remaining between them. CD45RO/CCR7/CD25/CD127/CD95/CD27 staining was used to isolate CD4+ naive, central memory, regulatory and stem cell-like memory cells by sorting.

This rearrangement joins TRBV13 to TRBJ1-4; D unclear. The TCR comes from a woman aged 18-35 years with type 1 diabetes. The source material was naive CD4+ T cells from blood. CDR3: CASSLRGNEKLFF. Written as DNA, the CDR3 is TGTGCCAGCAGCTTAAGAGGGAACGAAAAACTGTTTTTT.